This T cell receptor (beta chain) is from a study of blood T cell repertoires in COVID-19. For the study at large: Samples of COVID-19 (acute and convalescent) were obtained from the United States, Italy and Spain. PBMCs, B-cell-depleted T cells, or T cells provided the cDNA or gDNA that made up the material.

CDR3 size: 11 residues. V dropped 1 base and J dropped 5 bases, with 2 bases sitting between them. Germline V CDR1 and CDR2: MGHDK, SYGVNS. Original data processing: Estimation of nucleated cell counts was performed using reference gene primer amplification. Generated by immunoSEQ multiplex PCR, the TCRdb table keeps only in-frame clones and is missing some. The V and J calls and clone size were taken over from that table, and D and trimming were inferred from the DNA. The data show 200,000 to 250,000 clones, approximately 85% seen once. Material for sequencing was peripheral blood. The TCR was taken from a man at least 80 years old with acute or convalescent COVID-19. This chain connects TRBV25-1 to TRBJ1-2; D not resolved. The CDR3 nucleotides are TGTGCCAGCAGTGAATTATATGGCTACACCTTC. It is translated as CASSELYGYTF.